This T cell receptor (beta chain) derives from a study of cytomegalovirus exposure and HLA in healthy donors. The overall study: Out of 398 genotyped donors, around 80% belonged to the Caucasian-associated ancestry cluster.

Study results and limitations: The classifier reportedly diagnosed cytomegalovirus status with high sensitivity and specificity. In all likelihood, a cluster of highly shared sequence variants was a sequencing artifact. Later on, an analysis tied 15,000 to 20,000 TCR beta sequences to HLA alleles at 0.05 false discovery rate.

Use of 60 Vbeta and 13 Jbeta primers characterized the PCR. Generated by immunoSEQ multiplex PCR, the TCRdb table keeps only in-frame clones and is missing some. The sample carries some 170,000 clones, around 79% recorded once. This clone was detected only a few times. Antigen unknown. The specimen was PBMCs. The sequence was collected from a man in his forties or fifties in good health and CMV-seropositive.

CDR3 bases: TGTGCCAGCAGCCAAATGACAGGCGTAGGCGAGCAGTACTTC. It is translated as CASSQMTGVGEQYF. V is TRBV13 and J is TRBJ2-7; TRBD1 is a possible D gene (6 bases). Germline assignment: CDR1 PRHDT and CDR2 FYEKMQ (reference sequence). V gave up 5 bases and J gave up 6 bases, with 17 bases separating them. The CDR3 consists of 14 residues. Together with reference TRBV13 and TRBJ2-7, the CDR3 gives the full variable domain: AAGVIQSPRHLIKEKRETATLKCYPIPRHDTVYWYQQGPGQDPQFLISFYEKMQSDKGSIPDRFSAQQFSDYHSELNMSSLELGDSALYFCASSQMTGVGEQYFGPGTRLTVT.